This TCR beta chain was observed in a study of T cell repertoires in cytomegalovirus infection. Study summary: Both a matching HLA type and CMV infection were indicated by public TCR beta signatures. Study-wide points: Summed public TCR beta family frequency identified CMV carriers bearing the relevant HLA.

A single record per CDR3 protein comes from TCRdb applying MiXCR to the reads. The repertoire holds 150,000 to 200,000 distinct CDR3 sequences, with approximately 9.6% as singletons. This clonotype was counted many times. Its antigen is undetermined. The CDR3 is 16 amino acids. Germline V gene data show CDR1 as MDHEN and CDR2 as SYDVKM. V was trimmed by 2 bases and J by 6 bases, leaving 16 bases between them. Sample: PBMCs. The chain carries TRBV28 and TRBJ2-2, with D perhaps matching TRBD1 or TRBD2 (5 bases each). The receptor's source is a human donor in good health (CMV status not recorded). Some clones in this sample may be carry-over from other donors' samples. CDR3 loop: CASSLDLRGAAGELFF. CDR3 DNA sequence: TGTGCCAGCAGTTTAGACCTACGAGGGGCGGCCGGGGAGCTGTTTTTT. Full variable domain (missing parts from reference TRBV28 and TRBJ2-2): DVKVTQSSRYLVKRTGEKVFLECVQDMDHENMFWYRQDPGLGLRLIYFSYDVKMKEKGDIPEGYSVSREKKERFSLILESASTNQTSMYLCASSLDLRGAAGELFFGEGSRLTVL.